The T cell receptor (beta chain) described here comes from a study of cytomegalovirus exposure and HLA in healthy donors. Notes on the study in general: When the data were analyzed later, several of the most significant clusters appeared to be linked to common viral pathogens.

Healthy bone marrow donors formed the donor group. Germline V CDR1 and CDR2: SQVTM, ANQGSEA. This CDR3 comprises 13 residues. The V gene end was trimmed by 1 base and the J gene end by 7 bases; junction bases not matched to a gene: 7. The PCR had 60 Vbeta and 13 Jbeta primers. Profiling relied on immunoSEQ multiplex PCR, and the TCRdb table lists in-frame clones only, not all of them. The sample has 99,000 or so clones, 76% seen once; the top ten hold 7% to 10%. Regarding this clone: Its antigen is unknown.

The rearrangement uses TRBV29-1 and TRBJ2-7, with 7 bases lining up with TRBD2. Specimen: PBMCs. The clonotype was recovered from a man aged 35 to 55 in good health and CMV-seropositive. The CDR3 sequence is CSVEGAGKVEQYF. The CDR3 DNA sequence: TGCAGCGTTGAAGGAGCGGGAAAAGTGGAGCAGTACTTC.